This TCR beta chain is drawn from a study of shared clonotypes between healthy human individuals. Study-wide background: CD4 naive and memory got three plates each, CD8 naive two, CD8 memory one.

Negatively enriched CD4+ T cells were divided by CD45RA into naive and memory. Study-level results: The small donor group covered limited genetic and exposure diversity.

This clone is a singleton in its sample. Its cognate antigen is unknown. Per the original methods: ImmunoSEQ output held junction-only sequences without quality scores, so filtering differed. Sequencing used immunoSEQ multiplex PCR; TCRdb keeps in-frame clones, though not all of them. V and J calls plus clone size are reproduced from that table; the DNA served to infer D and trimming. The table lists a few million clones, 85% to 95% of them singletons. V lost 0 bases and J lost 12; bases outside the gene matches: 2. CDR1 GTSNPN and CDR2 SVGIG come from the germline V gene (reference sequence). The length of the CDR3 is 11 residues.

The sample consisted of naive CD4+ T cells from PBMCs. As to subset: CD45RA+ positively selected. This receptor was obtained from a man younger than 30 in good health. Some clones in this sample may be carry-over from other donors' samples. The V call is TRBV30, the J call TRBJ2-1; 7 bases agree with TRBD1. CDR3 coding DNA: TGTGCCTGGAGTGTACAGGGGCCGCAGTTCTTC. Protein: CAWSVQGPQFF. Supplemented by reference TRBV30 and TRBJ2-1, the full variable domain reads SQTIHQWPATLVQPVGSPLSLECTVEGTSNPNLYWYRQAAGRGLQLLFYSVGIGQISSEVPQNLSASRPQDRQFILSSKKLLLSDSGFYLCAWSVQGPQFFGPGTRLTVL.